This T cell receptor beta chain was sequenced in a study of regulatory T cells in long-lasting Graves disease. Construction of the TCR beta libraries employed iRepertoire HTBI primers in conjunction with Arm-PCR of CDR3 regions. Each CDR3 protein gets one entry after TCRdb re-called the multiplex PCR reads with MiXCR. This table holds about 440,000 distinct CDR3 sequences, around 15% found once. Time point defined: newly diagnosed GD, antithyroid drugs for less than 3 months. After RNA was extracted from PBMCs, the TCR library was made from it. CDR1 is SGHAT, CDR2 FQNNGV, per germline. The CDR3 has 11 residues. The V gene lost 5 bases and the J gene lost 7 bases, with 8 bases spanning the gap. This clonotype was detected many times. These same records also appear under a second study, on T cells in Graves' hyperthyroidism and ophthalmopathy.

The specimen comprised peripheral blood mononuclear cells (PBMCs), sampled at new diagnosis, from a patient treated with antithyroid drugs. This sequence joins TRBV11-2 and TRBJ1-1; the D is unclear. This TCR derives from a woman in her 30s with Graves disease. The DNA of the CDR3 is TGTGCCAGCAGCCGCACGGATGAAGCTTTCTTT. Its translation is CASSRTDEAFF. Filled out from reference TRBV11-2 and TRBJ1-1, the complete variable domain reads EAGVAQSPRYKIIEKRQSVAFWCNPISGHATLYWYQQILGQGPKLLIQFQNNGVVDDSQLPKDRFSAERLKGVDSTLKIQPAKLEDSAVYLCASSRTDEAFFGQGTRLTVV.